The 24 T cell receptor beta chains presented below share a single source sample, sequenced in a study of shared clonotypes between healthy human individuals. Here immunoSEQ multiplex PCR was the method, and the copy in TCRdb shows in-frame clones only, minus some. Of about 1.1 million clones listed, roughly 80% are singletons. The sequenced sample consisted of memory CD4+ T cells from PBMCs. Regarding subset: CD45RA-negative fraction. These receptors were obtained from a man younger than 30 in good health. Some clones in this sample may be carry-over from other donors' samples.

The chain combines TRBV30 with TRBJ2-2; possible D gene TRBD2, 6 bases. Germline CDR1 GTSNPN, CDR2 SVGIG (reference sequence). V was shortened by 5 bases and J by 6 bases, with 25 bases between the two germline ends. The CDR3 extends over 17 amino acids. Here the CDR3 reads CAWPGVGGTPFSGELFF. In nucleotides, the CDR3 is TGTGCCTGGCCTGGGGTTGGGGGGACCCCCTTCTCCGGGGAGCTGTTTTTT. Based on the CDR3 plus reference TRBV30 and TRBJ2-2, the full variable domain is SQTIHQWPATLVQPVGSPLSLECTVEGTSNPNLYWYRQAAGRGLQLLFYSVGIGQISSEVPQNLSASRPQDRQFILSSKKLLLSDSGFYLCAWPGVGGTPFSGELFFGEGSRLTVL.

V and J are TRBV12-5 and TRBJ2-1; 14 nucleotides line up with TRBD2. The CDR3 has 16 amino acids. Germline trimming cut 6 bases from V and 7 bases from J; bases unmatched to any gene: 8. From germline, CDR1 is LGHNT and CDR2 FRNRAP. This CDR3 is CASGPGTSGSVNEQFF. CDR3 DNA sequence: TGTGCTAGTGGACCCGGGACTAGCGGGAGTGTAAATGAGCAGTTCTTC.

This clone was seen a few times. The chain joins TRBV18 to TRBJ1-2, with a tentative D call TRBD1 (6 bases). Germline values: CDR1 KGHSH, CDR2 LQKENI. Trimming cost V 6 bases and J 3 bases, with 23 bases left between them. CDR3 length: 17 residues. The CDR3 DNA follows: TGTGCCAGCTCGCCGCTGAGTGGGGGCGCTCAGGACTATGGCTACACCTTC. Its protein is CASSPLSGGAQDYGYTF.

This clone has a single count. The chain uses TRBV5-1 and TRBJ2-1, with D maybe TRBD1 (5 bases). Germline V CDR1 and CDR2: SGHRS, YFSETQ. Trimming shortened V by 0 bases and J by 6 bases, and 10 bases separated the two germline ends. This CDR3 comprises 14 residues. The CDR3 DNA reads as TGCGCCAGCAGCTTGGGGGGCCACCGCAATGAGCAGTTCTTC. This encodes CASSLGGHRNEQFF.

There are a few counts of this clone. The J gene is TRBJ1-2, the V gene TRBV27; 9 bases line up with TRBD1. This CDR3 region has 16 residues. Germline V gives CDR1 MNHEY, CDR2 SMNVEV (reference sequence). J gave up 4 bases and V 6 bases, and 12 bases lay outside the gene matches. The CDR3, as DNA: TGTGCCAGCAGGCCACGCCCGGGACAGGGTGTCTATGGCTACACCTTC. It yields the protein CASRPRPGQGVYGYTF.

This CDR3 is CASSPNMGGGSGNTIYF. The CDR3 DNA reads TGTGCCAGCTCACCAAATATGGGCGGAGGCTCTGGAAACACCATATATTTT. V is TRBV18 and J is TRBJ1-3; D unresolved. Deletions cut 2 bases from V and 0 bases from J, with 14 bases between. Germline lookup yields CDR1 KGHSH and CDR2 LQKENI. The CDR3 loop spans 17 amino acids. The variable domain in full, with the rest retrieved from reference TRBV18 and TRBJ1-3, is NAGVMQNPRHLVRRRGQEARLRCSPMKGHSHVYWYRQLPEEGLKFMVYLQKENIIDESGMPKERFSAEFPKEGPSILRIQQVVRGDSAAYFCASSPNMGGGSGNTIYFGEGSWLTVV.

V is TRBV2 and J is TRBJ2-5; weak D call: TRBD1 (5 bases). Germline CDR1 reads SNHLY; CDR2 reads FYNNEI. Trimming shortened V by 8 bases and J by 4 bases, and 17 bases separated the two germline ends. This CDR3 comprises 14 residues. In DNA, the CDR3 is TGTGCCAGCGTCAGACAGTGGAGTACAGAGACCCAGTACTTC. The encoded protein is CASVRQWSTETQYF. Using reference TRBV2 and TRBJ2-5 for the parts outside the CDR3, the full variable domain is EPEVTQTPSHQVTQMGQEVILRCVPISNHLYFYWYRQILGQKVEFLVSFYNNEISEKSEIFDDQFSVERPDGSNFTLKIRSTKLEDSAMYFCASVRQWSTETQYFGPGTRLLVL.

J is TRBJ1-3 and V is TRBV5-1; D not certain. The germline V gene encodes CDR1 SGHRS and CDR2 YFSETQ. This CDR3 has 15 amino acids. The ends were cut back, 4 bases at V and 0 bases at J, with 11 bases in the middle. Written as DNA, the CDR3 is TGCGCCAGCAGCCCCGAACCTCCCTCTGGAAACACCATATATTTT. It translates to CASSPEPPSGNTIYF. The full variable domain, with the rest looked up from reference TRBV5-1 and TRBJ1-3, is KAGVTQTPRYLIKTRGQQVTLSCSPISGHRSVSWYQQTPGQGLQFLFEYFSETQRNKGNFPGRFSGRQFSNSRSEMNVSTLELGDSALYLCASSPEPPSGNTIYFGEGSWLTVV.

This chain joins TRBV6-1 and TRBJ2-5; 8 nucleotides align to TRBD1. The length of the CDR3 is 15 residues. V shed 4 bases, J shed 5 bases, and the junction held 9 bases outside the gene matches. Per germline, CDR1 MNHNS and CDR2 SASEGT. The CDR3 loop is CASSVGQGGQETQYF. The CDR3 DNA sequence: TGTGCCAGCAGTGTCGGACAGGGAGGCCAGGAGACCCAGTACTTC.

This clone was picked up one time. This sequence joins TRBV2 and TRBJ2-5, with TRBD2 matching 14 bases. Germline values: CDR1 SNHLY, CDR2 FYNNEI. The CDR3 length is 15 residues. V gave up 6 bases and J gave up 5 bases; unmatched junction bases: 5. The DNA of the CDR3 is TGTGCCAGCAGCCGGGGACTAGCGGGAGCGGAGACCCAGTACTTC. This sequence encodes CASSRGLAGAETQYF. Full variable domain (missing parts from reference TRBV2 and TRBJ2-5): EPEVTQTPSHQVTQMGQEVILRCVPISNHLYFYWYRQILGQKVEFLVSFYNNEISEKSEIFDDQFSVERPDGSNFTLKIRSTKLEDSAMYFCASSRGLAGAETQYFGPGTRLLVL.

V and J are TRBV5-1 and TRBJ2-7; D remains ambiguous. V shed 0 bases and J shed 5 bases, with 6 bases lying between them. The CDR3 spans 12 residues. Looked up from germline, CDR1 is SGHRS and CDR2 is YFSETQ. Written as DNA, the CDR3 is TGCGCCAGCAGCTTGGTGTCCCACGAGCAGTACTTC. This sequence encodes CASSLVSHEQYF. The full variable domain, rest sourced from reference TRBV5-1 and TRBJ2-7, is KAGVTQTPRYLIKTRGQQVTLSCSPISGHRSVSWYQQTPGQGLQFLFEYFSETQRNKGNFPGRFSGRQFSNSRSEMNVSTLELGDSALYLCASSLVSHEQYFGPGTRLTVT.

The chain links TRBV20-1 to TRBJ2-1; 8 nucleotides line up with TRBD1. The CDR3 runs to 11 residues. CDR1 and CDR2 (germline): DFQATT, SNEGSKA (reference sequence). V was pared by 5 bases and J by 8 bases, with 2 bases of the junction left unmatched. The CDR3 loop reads CSAADRDEQFF. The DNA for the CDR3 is TGCAGTGCTGCGGACAGGGATGAGCAGTTCTTC.

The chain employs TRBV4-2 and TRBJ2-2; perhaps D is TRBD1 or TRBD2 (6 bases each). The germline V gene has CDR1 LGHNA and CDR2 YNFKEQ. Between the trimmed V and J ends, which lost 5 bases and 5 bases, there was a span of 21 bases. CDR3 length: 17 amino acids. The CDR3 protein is CASSGRGGTSGTGELFF. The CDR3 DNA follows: TGTGCCAGCAGCGGGCGAGGGGGGACATCTGGTACCGGGGAGCTGTTTTTT.

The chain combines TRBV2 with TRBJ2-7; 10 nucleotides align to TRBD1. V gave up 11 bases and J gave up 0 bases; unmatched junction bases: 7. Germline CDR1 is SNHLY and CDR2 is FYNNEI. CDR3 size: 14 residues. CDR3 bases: TGTGCCGGAGTACGGGACAGGGGCTCCTACGAGCAGTACTTC. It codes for CAGVRDRGSYEQYF.

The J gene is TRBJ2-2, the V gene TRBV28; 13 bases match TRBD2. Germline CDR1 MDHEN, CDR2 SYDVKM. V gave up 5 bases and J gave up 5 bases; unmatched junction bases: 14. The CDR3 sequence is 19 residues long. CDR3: CASSPFKTSGRADTGELFF. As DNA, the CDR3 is TGTGCCAGCAGTCCATTTAAAACTAGCGGGAGGGCCGATACCGGGGAGCTGTTTTTT.

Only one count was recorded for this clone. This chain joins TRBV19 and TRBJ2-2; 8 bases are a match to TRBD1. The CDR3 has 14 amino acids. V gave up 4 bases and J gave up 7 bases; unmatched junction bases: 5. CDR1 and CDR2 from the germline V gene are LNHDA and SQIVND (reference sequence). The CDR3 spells CASSRAGGSGELFF. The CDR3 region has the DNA TGTGCCAGTAGTAGGGCAGGGGGCAGCGGGGAGCTGTTTTTT.

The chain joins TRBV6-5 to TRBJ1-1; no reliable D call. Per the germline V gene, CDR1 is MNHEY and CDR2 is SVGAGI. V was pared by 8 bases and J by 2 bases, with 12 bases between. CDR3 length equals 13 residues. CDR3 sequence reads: CASVKNGNTEAFF. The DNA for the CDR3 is TGTGCCAGCGTCAAAAACGGCAACACTGAAGCTTTCTTT.

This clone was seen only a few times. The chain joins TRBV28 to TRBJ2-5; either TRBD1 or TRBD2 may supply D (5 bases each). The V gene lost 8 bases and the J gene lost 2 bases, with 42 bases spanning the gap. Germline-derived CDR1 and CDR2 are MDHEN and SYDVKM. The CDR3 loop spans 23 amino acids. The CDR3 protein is CASGQELHFLIRGHESIQETQYF. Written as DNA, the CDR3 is TGTGCCAGCGGCCAAGAGCTACACTTTCTCATCCGGGGCCACGAATCAATACAAGAGACCCAGTACTTC.

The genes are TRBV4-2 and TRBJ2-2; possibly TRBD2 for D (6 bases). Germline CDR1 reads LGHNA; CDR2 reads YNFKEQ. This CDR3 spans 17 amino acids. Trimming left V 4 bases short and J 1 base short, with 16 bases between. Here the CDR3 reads CASSPQGSGGNTGELFF. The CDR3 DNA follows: TGTGCCAGCAGCCCGCAGGGTAGCGGAGGGAACACCGGGGAGCTGTTTTTT.

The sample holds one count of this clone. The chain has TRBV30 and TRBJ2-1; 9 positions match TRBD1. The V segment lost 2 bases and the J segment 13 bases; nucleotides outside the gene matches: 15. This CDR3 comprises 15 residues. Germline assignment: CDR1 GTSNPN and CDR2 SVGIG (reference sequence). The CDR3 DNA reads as TGTGCCTGGAGTATCACCGGGACAGGGAGTTCCGTACAGTTCTTC. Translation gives CAWSITGTGSSVQFF.

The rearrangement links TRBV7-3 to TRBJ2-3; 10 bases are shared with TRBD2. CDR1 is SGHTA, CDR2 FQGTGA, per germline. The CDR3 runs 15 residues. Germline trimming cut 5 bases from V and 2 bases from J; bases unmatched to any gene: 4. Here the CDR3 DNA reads TGTGCCAGCAGCCCTAGCGGGAGAAACACAGATACGCAGTATTTT. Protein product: CASSPSGRNTDTQYF.

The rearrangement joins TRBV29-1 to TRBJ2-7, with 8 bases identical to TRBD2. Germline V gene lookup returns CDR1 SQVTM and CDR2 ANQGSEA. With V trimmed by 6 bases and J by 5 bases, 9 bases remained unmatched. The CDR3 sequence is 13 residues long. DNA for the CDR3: TGCAGCGTCCTCCGGGAGGGTGGCCACGAGCAGTACTTC. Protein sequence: CSVLREGGHEQYF.

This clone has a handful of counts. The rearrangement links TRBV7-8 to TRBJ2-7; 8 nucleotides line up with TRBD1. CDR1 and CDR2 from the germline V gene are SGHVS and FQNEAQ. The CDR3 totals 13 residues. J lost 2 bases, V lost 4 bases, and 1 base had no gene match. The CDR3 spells CASSSTGAYEQYF. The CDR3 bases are TGTGCCAGCAGCTCGACAGGGGCCTACGAGCAGTACTTC.

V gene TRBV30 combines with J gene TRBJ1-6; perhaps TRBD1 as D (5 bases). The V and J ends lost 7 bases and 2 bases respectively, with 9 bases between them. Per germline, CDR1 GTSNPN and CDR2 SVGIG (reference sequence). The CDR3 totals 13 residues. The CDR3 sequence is CASGGAYNSPLHF. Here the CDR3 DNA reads TGTGCCTCCGGGGGGGCCTATAATTCACCCCTCCACTTT.